This T cell receptor beta chain originates from a study of blood T cells in healthy people across ages. Healthy Caucasian individuals from Russia aged about 6 to 100 served as donors. Every sample yielded at least 6 million isolated PBMCs. Trimming removed 11 bases from V and 3 bases from J, with 17 bases in between. This CDR3 is 13 amino acids long. The use of a sample-barcoded 5' primer and a J-beta primer mix characterized a second PCR of roughly 6 to 11 cycles. TCRdb fed the 5' RACE reads into MiXCR, producing one record per CDR3 protein. This table has over 1,200,000 distinct CDR3 sequences, 45% to 70% appearing once.

The specimen was blood. This chain joins TRBV12-3 or TRBV12-4 and TRBJ2-7; D is unresolved. This receptor was obtained from a man in his late teens or twenties in good health. As DNA, the CDR3 is TGTGCCGCGGCTCGGTCTTATGTCTACGAGCAGTACTTC. Protein: CAAARSYVYEQYF.